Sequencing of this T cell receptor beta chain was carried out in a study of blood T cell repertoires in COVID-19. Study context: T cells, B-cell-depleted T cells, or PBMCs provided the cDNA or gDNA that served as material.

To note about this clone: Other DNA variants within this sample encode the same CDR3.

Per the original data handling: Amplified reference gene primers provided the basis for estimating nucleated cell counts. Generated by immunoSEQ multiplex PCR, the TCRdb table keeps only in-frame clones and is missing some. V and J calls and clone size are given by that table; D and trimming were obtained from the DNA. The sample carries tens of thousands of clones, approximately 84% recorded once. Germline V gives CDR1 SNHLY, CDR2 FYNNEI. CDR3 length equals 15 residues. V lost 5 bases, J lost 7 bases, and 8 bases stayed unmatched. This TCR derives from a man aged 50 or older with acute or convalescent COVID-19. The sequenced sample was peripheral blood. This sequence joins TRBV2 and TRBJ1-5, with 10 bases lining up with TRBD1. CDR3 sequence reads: CASSFSRDRGQPQHF. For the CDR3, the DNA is TGTGCCAGCAGTTTTTCCCGGGACAGGGGACAGCCCCAGCATTTT.